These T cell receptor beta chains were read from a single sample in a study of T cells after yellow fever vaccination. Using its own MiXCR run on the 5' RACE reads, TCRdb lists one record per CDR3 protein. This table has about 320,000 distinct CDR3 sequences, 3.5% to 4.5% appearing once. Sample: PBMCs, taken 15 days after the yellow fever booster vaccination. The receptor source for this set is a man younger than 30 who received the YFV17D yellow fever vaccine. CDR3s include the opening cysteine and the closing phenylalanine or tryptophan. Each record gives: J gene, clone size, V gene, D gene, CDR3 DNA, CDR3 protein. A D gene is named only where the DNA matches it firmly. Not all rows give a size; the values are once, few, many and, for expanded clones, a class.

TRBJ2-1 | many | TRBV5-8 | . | TGTGCCAGCAGCTTACTTCTATCCGGAGCGTTCTTC | CASSLLLSGAFF
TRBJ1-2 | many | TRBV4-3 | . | TGCGCCAGCAGCCAACAGGGAGAGAGTGGCTACACCTTC | CASSQQGESGYTF
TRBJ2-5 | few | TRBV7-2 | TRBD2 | TGTGCCAGCAGCATGGGGACTACTCAAGAGACCCAGTACTTC | CASSMGTTQETQYF
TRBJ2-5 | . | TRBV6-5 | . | TGTGCCAGCAGTTACCGAACCCCAGGGATGATGGAGACCCAGTACTTC | CASSYRTPGMMETQYF
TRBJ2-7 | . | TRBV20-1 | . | TGCAGTGCTCGGGGACTGAGATCCTACGAGCAGTACTTC | CSARGLRSYEQYF
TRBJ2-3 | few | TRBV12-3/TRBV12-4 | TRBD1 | TGTGCCAGCAGTTCCCCCGGACAGGGTAGCACAGATACGCAGTATTTT | CASSSPGQGSTDTQYF
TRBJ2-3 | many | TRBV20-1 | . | TGCAGTGCTAGAGATATCCGCGGGGTCACAGATACGCAGTATTTT | CSARDIRGVTDTQYF
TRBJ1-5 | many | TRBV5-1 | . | TGCGCCAGCAGTTTTTTCCCCGATCAGCCCCAGCATTTT | CASSFFPDQPQHF
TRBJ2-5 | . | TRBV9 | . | TGTGCCAGCAGTCCGAGGGGGGAACAGACCCAGTACTTC | CASSPRGEQTQYF
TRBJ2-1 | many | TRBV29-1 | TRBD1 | TGCAGCGGAAATCAGGGGGCCGGGGAGCAGTTCTTC | CSGNQGAGEQFF
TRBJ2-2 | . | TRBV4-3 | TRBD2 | TGCGCCAGCAGCCAAGCCGGGCGGGGGGGCCGGTCCGGGGAGCTGTTTTTT | CASSQAGRGGRSGELFF
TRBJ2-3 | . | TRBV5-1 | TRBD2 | TGCGCCAGCAGTAACTCCCCGGCTAGCGGGGGGAGGGATACGCAGTATTTT | CASSNSPASGGRDTQYF